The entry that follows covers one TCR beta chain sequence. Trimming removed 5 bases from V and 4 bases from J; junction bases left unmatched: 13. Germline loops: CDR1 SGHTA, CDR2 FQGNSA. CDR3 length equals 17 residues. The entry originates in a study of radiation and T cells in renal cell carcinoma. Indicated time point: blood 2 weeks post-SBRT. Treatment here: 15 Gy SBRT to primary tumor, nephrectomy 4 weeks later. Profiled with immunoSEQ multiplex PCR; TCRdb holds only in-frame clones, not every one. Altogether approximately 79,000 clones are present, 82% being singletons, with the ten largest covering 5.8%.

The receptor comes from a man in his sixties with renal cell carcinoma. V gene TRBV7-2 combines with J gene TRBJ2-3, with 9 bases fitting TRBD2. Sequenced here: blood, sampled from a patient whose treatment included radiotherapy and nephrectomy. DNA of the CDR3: TGTGCCAGCAGCCAACTGACTAGCGGCTACAAACCAGATACGCAGTATTTT. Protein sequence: CASSQLTSGYKPDTQYF. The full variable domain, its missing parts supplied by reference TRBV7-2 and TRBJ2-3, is GAGVSQSPSNKVTEKGKDVELRCDPISGHTALYWYRQSLGQGLEFLIYFQGNSAPDKSGLPSDRFSAERTGGSVSTLTIQRTQQEDSAVYLCASSQLTSGYKPDTQYFGPGTRLTVL.